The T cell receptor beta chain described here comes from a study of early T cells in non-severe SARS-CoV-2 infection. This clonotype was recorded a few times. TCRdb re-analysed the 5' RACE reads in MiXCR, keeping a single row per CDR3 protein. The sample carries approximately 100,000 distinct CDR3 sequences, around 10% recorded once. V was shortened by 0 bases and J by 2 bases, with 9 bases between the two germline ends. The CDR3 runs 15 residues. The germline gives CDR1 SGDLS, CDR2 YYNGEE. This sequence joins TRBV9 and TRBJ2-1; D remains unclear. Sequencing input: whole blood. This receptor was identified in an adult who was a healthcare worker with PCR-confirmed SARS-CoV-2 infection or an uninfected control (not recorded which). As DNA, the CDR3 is TGTGCCAGCAGCGTAGGTACTCCCGCCTACAATGAGCAGTTCTTC. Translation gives CASSVGTPAYNEQFF.